This T cell receptor beta chain was sequenced in a study of low-dose radiotherapy and immunotherapy resistance in tumors (dated by TCRdb to the early 2020s). Regarding the study in general: Cohort 1 received 0.5 Gy per fraction every 2 weeks, with a prescribed total PTV dose of 6.5 Gy. Eight patients were included in the translational analysis, namely three from the first dose cohort plus the first five from the second dose cohort. Nivolumab was administered intravenously as a 240 mg flat dose every two weeks, and ipilimumab was administered intravenously at 1 mg/kg every six weeks. The trial did not randomize participants into treatment groups. Starting on cycle 1 day 1, patients took 300 mg of aspirin by mouth once daily for four cycles. Cohort 2 received 1 Gy per fraction every two weeks, with a total of 13 Gy over 26 weeks. Cyclophosphamide 200 mg/m2 was given intravenously every two weeks, one day before each radiation and immunotherapy administration.

This clonotype was observed a few times. This clone's antigen is unknown. No base quality information exists; no much larger clone differs at one position. Spanning cysteine to phenylalanine, the CDR3 consists of 15 amino acids. The kept DNA is CDR3 alone, 45 bases in frame from the first base. Germline trimming amounts to 3 bases on V and 6 bases on J, with 5 as the count of junction bases outside the gene matches. Looking up the germline V gene yields CDR1 SGHAT and CDR2 FQNNGV. The time point label here, explained by the study, means: after trial treatment. The intended sense of this specimen's treatment or condition label: LDRT plus nivolumab, ipilimumab, low-dose cyclophosphamide and aspirin (RACIN trial). The donors took part in RACIN, a single-arm, phase I, dose-escalation trial that combined nivolumab, ipilimumab, aspirin, low-dose cyclophosphamide and low-dose radiotherapy. Patients with advanced, TIL-negative solid tumors were considered eligible.

The listed sequencing device is Illumina HiSeq 2500. To make first-strand cDNA, Superscript III was used along with a set of TRAV- and TRBV-specific primers so that both the TCRalpha and TCRbeta chains were covered. An approximately 19-cycle PCR with Phusion amplified the TCRs, pairing a constant-region primer with the adapter that was attached to the V primers. The isolated mRNA was amplified using the MessageAmp II aRNA Amplification Kit, with in vitro transcription performed for about 15 hours at 37 degrees C. The Dynabeads mRNA DIRECT Purification Kit was used to isolate the mRNA for TCR sequencing. Indexed Illumina adapters were added in a second approximately 25-cycle Phusion PCR, and the resulting products were purified with AMPure XP beads. The study's processing was this. Using custom Perl scripts, TCR sequences encoding the same protein were pooled, out-of-frame sequences were removed, and the abundance of each clonotype was computed. The analysis excluded TCR sequences that were supported by just one read. Repertoire metrics included Shannon entropy, Gini index, clonality, richness, and frequency of TCRs shared between repertoires. TCRdb trimmed the raw reads at Q25, called clones with MiXCR and kept productive beta chains. CDR3 protein sequences are deduplicated, and each keeps its most common genes and DNA. TCRdb, not the authors, supplied the V and J calls. In this sample the table shows about 84,000 distinct CDR3 sequences, less than 20% of which occur a single time. Roughly 1.4% of the sample goes to the ten largest clones.

The sequencing used PBMCs, collected after low-dose radiotherapy plus immunotherapy. The clonotype comes from a male donor with prostate cancer. The chain is made from TRBV11-2 and TRBJ2-7, and TRBD2 aligns with 13 junction nucleotides. This receptor carries the CDR3 CASSFTSGRAPEQYF. The base sequence is TGTGCCAGCAGCTTTACTAGCGGGAGGGCCCCCGAGCAGTACTTC.